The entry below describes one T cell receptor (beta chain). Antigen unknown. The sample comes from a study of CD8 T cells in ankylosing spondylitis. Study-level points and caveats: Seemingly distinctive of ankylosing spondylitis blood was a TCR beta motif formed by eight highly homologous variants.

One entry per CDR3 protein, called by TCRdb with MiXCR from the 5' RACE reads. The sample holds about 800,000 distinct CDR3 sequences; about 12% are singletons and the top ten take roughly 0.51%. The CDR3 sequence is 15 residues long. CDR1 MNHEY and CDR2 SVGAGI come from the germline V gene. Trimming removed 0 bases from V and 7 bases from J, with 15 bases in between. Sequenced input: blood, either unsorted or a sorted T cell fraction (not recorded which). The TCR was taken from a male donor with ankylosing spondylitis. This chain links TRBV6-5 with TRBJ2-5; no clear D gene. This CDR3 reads CASSYSGVSSGTQYF. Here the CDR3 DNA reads TGTGCCAGCAGTTACTCGGGTGTCAGCTCCGGGACCCAGTACTTC.